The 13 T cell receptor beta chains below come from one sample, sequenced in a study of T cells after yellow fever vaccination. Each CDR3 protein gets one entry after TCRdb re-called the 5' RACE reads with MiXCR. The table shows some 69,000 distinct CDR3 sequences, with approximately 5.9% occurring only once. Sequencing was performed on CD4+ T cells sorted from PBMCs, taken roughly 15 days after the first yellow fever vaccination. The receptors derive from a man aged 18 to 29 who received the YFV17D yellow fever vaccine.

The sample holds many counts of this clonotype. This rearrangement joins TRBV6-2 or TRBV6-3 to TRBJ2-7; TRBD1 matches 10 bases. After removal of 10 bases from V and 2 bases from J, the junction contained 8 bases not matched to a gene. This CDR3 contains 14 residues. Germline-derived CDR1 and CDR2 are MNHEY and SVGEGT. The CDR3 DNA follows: TGTGCCACCATCCGGGACAGGGGAACCTACGAGCAGTACGTC. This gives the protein CATIRDRGTYEQYV.

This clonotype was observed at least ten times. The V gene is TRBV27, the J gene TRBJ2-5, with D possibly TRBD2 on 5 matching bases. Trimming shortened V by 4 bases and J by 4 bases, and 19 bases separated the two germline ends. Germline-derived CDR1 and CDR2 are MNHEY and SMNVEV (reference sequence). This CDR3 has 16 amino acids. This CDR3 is CASSSRLLRAIETQYF. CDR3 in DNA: TGTGCCAGCAGTTCTAGACTCTTGCGGGCGATAGAGACCCAGTACTTC.

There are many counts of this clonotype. The CDR3 is CASSFVGLGPDTQYF. In DNA, the CDR3 is TGCGCCAGCAGCTTCGTAGGGTTGGGGCCAGATACGCAGTATTTT. The chain carries TRBV5-1 and TRBJ2-3; a possible D gene is TRBD1 (5 bases). Trimming pared 2 bases from V and 4 bases from J, leaving 14 bases between. Germline-derived CDR1 and CDR2 are SGHRS and YFSETQ. This CDR3 has 15 residues.

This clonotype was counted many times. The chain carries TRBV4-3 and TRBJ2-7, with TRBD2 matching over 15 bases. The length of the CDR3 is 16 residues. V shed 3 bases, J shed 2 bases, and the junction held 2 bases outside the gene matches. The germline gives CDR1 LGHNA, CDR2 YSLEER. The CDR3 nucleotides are TGCGCCAGCAGCCACTGGACTAGCGGGGGGGCCTACGAGCAGTACTTC. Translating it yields CASSHWTSGGAYEQYF.

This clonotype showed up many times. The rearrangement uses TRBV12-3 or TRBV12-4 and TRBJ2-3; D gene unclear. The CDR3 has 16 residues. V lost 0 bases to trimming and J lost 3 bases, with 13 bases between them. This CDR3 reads CASSLALDGVTDTQYF. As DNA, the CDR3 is TGTGCCAGCAGTTTAGCGCTGGATGGGGTAACAGATACGCAGTATTTT.

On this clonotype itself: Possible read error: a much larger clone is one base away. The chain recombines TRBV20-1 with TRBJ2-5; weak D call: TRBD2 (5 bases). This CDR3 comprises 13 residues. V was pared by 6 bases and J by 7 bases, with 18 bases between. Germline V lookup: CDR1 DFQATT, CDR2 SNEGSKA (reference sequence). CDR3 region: CSAPSRGGGTQYF. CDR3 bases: TGCAGTGCCCCTTCCCGAGGAGGAGGGACCCAGTACTTC.

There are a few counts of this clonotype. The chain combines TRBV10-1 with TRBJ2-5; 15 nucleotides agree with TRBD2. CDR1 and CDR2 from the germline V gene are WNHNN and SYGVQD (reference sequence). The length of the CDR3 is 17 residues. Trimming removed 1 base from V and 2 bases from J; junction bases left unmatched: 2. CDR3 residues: CASSEWTSGGAQETQYF. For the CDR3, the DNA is TGCGCCAGCAGTGAGTGGACTAGCGGGGGGGCTCAAGAGACCCAGTACTTC.

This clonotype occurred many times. In DNA form, the CDR3 reads TGTGCCAGCAGCTCAACAGGGGAAGTTGGCGGCTACACCTTC. Its translation: CASSSTGEVGGYTF. The chain has TRBV7-9 and TRBJ1-2, with 7 positions matching TRBD1. The germline gives CDR1 SEHNR, CDR2 FQNEAQ (reference sequence). This CDR3 is built from 14 residues. With 4 bases clipped from V and 8 bases from J, the junction kept 10 bases outside the gene matches.

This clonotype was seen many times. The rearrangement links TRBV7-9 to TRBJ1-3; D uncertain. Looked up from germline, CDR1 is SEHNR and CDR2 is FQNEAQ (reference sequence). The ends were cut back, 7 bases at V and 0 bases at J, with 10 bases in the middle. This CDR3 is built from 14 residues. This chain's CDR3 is CASTPDYSGNTIYF. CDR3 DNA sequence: TGTGCCAGCACCCCCGACTACTCTGGAAACACCATATATTTT.

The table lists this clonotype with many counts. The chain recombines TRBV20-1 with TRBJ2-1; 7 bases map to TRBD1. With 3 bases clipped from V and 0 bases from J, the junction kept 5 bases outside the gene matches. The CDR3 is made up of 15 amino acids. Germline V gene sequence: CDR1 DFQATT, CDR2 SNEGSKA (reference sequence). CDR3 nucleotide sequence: TGCAGTGCTAGGAGGACAGGCAGCTCCTACAATGAGCAGTTCTTC. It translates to CSARRTGSSYNEQFF.

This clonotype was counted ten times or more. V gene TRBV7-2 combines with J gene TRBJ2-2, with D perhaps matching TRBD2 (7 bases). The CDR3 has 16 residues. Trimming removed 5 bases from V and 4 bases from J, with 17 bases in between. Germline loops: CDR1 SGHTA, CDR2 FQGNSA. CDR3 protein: CASSLLGGGLTGELFF. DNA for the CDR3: TGTGCCAGCAGCCTACTAGGGGGGGGGCTCACCGGGGAGCTGTTTTTT.

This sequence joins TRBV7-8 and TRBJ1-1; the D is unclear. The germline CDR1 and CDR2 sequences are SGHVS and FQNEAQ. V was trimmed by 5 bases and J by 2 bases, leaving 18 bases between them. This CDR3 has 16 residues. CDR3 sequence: CASSPRRDIINTEAFF. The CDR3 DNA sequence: TGTGCCAGCAGCCCACGCCGCGACATCATAAACACTGAAGCTTTCTTT.

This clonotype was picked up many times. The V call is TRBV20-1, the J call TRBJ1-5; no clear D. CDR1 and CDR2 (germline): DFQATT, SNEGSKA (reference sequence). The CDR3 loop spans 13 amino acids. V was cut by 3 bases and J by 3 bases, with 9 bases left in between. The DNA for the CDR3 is TGCAGTGCTAGTTTGTCCCCCAATCAGCCCCAGCATTTT. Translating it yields CSASLSPNQPQHF.